This T cell receptor beta chain is from a study of tumor-infiltrating lymphocytes in primary liver carcinoma. Study as a whole: Male and female patients aged 30 to 69 years made up the cohort.

About this clonotype: Its cognate antigen is unknown.

General observations from the study: In tumor-adjacent and tumor-blood pairs, overlap was lower than in tumor region pairs.

Total RNA amounting to approximately 460 ng was the source from which TCR beta cDNA was made with a constant-region primer. Libraries of TCR beta came from three nested multiplex PCR rounds with slightly modified ARM-PCR. Investigators reported that the first two PCR rounds, at 10 cycles each, used TRBV1-TRBV30 forward primers with a C-beta reverse primer. Via MiXCR, TCRdb re-called the multiplex PCR reads, giving one row per CDR3 protein. The profile covers fewer than 400,000 distinct CDR3 sequences, with 45% to 70% appearing a single time and about 15% taken by the ten largest. Both blood RNA, taken from unsorted whole blood, and germline DNA were extracted. Patients had chronic HBV infection and were treatment-naive. The CDR3 spans 13 residues. Germline CDR1 reads SGHAT; CDR2 reads FQNNGV. V shed 3 bases and J shed 7 bases, with 11 bases lying between them.

The origin of this receptor is a woman younger than 45 with primary liver carcinoma and hepatitis B virus infection. Sequences were obtained from peripheral blood. This chain joins TRBV11-2 and TRBJ2-3; D is possibly TRBD2 (5 bases). The chain's CDR3 is CASSLETINTQYF. CDR3 coding DNA: TGTGCCAGCAGCTTGGAGACTATTAATACGCAGTATTTT.